Sequencing of this T cell receptor (beta chain) was carried out in a study of CD8 T cells in ankylosing spondylitis (dated by TCRdb to about 2017). Regarding the research as a whole: To find TCR variants linked to disease, the study profiled T cell receptor beta repertoires in ankylosing spondylitis patients and healthy donors. The full study cohort comprised 20 to 30 ankylosing spondylitis patients and over a hundred healthy donors. Peripheral blood was sampled, and synovial fluid was also collected from ankylosing spondylitis patients.

CDR1 and CDR2, per the germline V gene, are SGHRS and YFSETQ. V lost 4 bases and J lost 0 bases, and the count of bases not matched to a germline gene is 14. Counted from cysteine to phenylalanine, this CDR3 has 20 amino acids. Only CDR3 DNA is held: 60 bases, read in frame from base 1. The investigation overall reported the following: Significant enrichment of the disease-linked clones was reported in matched synovial fluid samples from ankylosing spondylitis patients. In peripheral blood, the disease-linked clones were found at relatively low frequencies and had a CD8+ phenotype. Some of the motif variants had been reported before in the synovial fluid and blood of reactive arthritis patients, a finding that suggests common disease-initiation mechanisms. A TCR beta motif made up of under ten highly homologous amino acid variants appeared to be characteristic of blood from ankylosing spondylitis patients.

This clonotype was seen only a few times. It lacks a known antigen. No base quality values were provided; no much bigger clone lies one nucleotide off. Sequencing relied on an Illumina HiSeq 2500. Quantitative 5'-RACE with molecular barcodes was the method used to prepare the TCR beta libraries. Per the authors' processing: A new computational method based on a probabilistic model of VDJ rearrangement was used to identify disease-linked TCR variants. TCRdb applied fastp at Q25 and MiXCR to the public reads, then kept only in-frame beta chains. Each CDR3 protein appears once, grouped with its most common genes and DNA. The V and J calls here are based on TCRdb, not the publication. In all, the sample holds some 130,000 distinct CDR3 sequences, and 9.5% to 12% of those were seen once. The top ten clonotypes cover around 4.1% of the sample.

The sequenced sample consisted of blood, either unsorted or a sorted T cell fraction (not recorded which). This clonotype was obtained from a female donor with ankylosing spondylitis or in good health (not recorded which). Recombination connected TRBV5-1 to TRBJ1-5, and 12 junction bases match TRBD1. The CDR3 region: CASSPWGDRGRLYSNQPQHF. The DNA sequence reads TGCGCCAGCAGCCCGTGGGGGGACAGGGGGCGCCTTTATAGCAATCAGCCCCAGCATTTT.